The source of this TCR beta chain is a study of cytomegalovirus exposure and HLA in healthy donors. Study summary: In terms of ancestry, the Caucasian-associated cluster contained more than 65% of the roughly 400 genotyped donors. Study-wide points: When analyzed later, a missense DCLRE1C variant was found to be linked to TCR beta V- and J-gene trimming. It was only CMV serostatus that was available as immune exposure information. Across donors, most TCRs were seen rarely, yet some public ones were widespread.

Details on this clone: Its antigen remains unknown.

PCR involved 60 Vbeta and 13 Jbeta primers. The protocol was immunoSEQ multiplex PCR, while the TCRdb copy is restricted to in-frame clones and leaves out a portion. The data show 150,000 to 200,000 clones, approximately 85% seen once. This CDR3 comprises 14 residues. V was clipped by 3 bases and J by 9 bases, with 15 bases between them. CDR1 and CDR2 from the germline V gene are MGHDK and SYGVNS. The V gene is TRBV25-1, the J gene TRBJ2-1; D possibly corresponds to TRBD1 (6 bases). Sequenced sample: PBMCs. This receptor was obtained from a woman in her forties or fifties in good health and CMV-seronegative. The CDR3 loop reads CASSDPPGQTEQFF. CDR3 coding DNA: TGTGCCAGCAGTGACCCTCCTGGACAGACTGAGCAGTTCTTC.